Listed here is a single T cell receptor (beta chain). This entry belongs to a study of shared clonotypes between healthy human individuals. CD45RO negativity and positive selection for CCR7 defined naive CD8 cells, a population that excluded terminally differentiated effector memory CD45RA+ cells. This CDR3 has 15 residues. CDR1 and CDR2 from the germline V gene are SQVTM and ANQGSEA. V was cut by 3 bases and J by 0 bases, with 12 bases left in between. Some clones are missing from TCRdb's copy, which holds only in-frame ones; the method was immunoSEQ multiplex PCR. The data hold some 2 million clones, with about 94% observed a single time.

The sequenced sample consisted of naive CD8+ T cells sorted from blood. The chain joins TRBV29-1 to TRBJ2-1; tentative D call: TRBD2 (6 bases). This clonotype was sampled from a man between 18 and 35 years old in good health. The CDR3 spells CSVESSESSYNEQFF. In DNA, the CDR3 is TGCAGCGTTGAGTCTAGCGAAAGCTCCTACAATGAGCAGTTCTTC.